This note documents a single TCR beta chain sequence. Its matching antigen is unknown. For TCR beta, libraries came from quantitative 5'-RACE with molecular barcodes. Via MiXCR, TCRdb re-called the 5' RACE reads, giving one row per CDR3 protein. Among about 150,000 distinct CDR3 sequences listed, 5.5% to 7.5% were seen once. This entry is derived from a study of CD8 T cells in ankylosing spondylitis. V gave up 6 bases and J gave up 1 base, with 15 bases separating them. Germline loops: CDR1 LNHNV, CDR2 YYDKDF (reference sequence). The CDR3 loop spans 15 amino acids. Overall study results and limits: Disease-linked clones were CD8+ and relatively rare in peripheral blood.

V is TRBV15 and J is TRBJ1-1; D might be TRBD1 (6 bases). The source is a female donor with ankylosing spondylitis or in good health (not recorded which). Source material: blood, either unsorted or a sorted T cell fraction (not recorded which). The CDR3, as DNA: TGTGCCACCAGAGGTGGCCCAGGGGAGAACACTGAAGCTTTCTTT. Its protein product is CATRGGPGENTEAFF.